This entry lists 21 T cell receptor beta chains sequenced from one sample in a study of post-analysis software for immune sequencing data. These receptors' targets are unknown. Notes on the study in general: The study found TRBV5-6, TRBV5-1 and TRBV20-1 among 5 or 6 TRBV segments more frequent in patients than controls.

Unique-molecular-identifier-tagged TCR beta cDNA libraries were used. TCRdb recomputed calls from the PCR reads with MiXCR, one row per CDR3 protein. This table holds hundreds of thousands of distinct CDR3 sequences, 25% to 30% found once. The material sequenced was blood. All receptors derive from a girl aged 5 to 17 with multiple sclerosis.

There are a few counts of this clonotype. This chain links TRBV10-3 with TRBJ1-2; D perhaps matches TRBD1 (6 bases). This CDR3 is 15 amino acids long. The ends were cut back, 0 bases at V and 5 bases at J, with 13 bases in the middle. From germline, CDR1 is ENHRY and CDR2 SYGVKD. The CDR3 coding sequence is TGTGCCATCAGTGAGTCGGGGGGCCTCAGTTATGGCTACACCTTC. Encoded protein: CAISESGGLSYGYTF.

J is TRBJ1-4 and V is TRBV5-8; tentative D call: TRBD1 (5 bases). Germline V gene sequence: CDR1 SGHTS, CDR2 YDEGEE. Trimming left V 4 bases short and J 0 bases short, with 13 bases between. The CDR3 consists of 16 residues. In DNA, the CDR3 is TGTGCCAGCAGCCCCCGGGGCCAGGCAACTAATGAAAAACTGTTTTTT. Amino acids: CASSPRGQATNEKLFF. The full variable domain, rest sourced from reference TRBV5-8 and TRBJ1-4, is EAGVTQSPTHLIKTRGQQATLRCSPISGHTSVYWYQQALGLGLQFLLWYDEGEERNRGNFPPRFSGRQFPNYSSELNVNALELEDSALYLCASSPRGQATNEKLFFGSGTQLSVL.

This clonotype was counted between two and nine times. V gene TRBV29-1 combines with J gene TRBJ1-2; the D is unclear. Germline V gene sequence: CDR1 SQVTM, CDR2 ANQGSEA. Trimming left V 7 bases short and J 7 bases short, with 13 bases between. The CDR3 totals 11 residues. In DNA form, the CDR3 reads TGCAGCGCTCCACTCGCGGGTGGCTACACCTTC. The encoded protein is CSAPLAGGYTF.

The chain combines TRBV27 with TRBJ2-3; possible D gene TRBD2, 8 bases. The CDR3 is made up of 16 amino acids. CDR1 is MNHEY, CDR2 SMNVEV, per germline (reference sequence). Trimming took 6 bases from V and 1 from J, leaving 17 bases between them. CDR3 protein: CASRSTGGGRTDTQYF. CDR3 sequence (DNA): TGTGCCAGCAGATCAACGGGAGGGGGCCGCACAGATACGCAGTATTTT.

This rearrangement joins TRBV2 to TRBJ2-1, with 7 positions matching TRBD2. The CDR3 is 14 amino acids. J was trimmed by 9 bases and V by 6 bases; bases with no gene match: 11. Germline CDR1 is SNHLY and CDR2 is FYNNEI. DNA of the CDR3: TGTGCCAGCAGCTGGGGCGGGAGTGCCCGTGAGCAGTTCTTC. Protein sequence: CASSWGGSAREQFF.

The chain recombines TRBV6-6 with TRBJ2-7; possibly TRBD2 for D (5 bases). This CDR3 is built from 14 residues. The V end was cut by 7 bases, the J end by 4 bases, with 17 bases between. CDR1 is MNHNY and CDR2 is SVGAGI in the germline V gene (reference sequence). CDR3 sequence: CASTDWLAGYEQYV. The DNA for the CDR3 is TGTGCCAGCACCGACTGGCTAGCTGGGTACGAGCAGTACGTC.

This clonotype has more than one count but fewer than ten. The CDR3: CASSKGGEADTQYF. Here the CDR3 DNA reads TGTGCCAGTTCTAAAGGAGGGGAGGCAGATACGCAGTATTTT. The genes are TRBV27 and TRBJ2-3; a weak D match, TRBD2 (6 bases). The CDR3 covers 14 residues. V shed 9 bases and J shed 4 bases, with 17 bases lying between them. Per germline, CDR1 MNHEY and CDR2 SMNVEV (reference sequence).

The chain uses TRBV20-1 and TRBJ2-7, with 7 bases identical to TRBD1. J was trimmed by 1 base and V by 0 bases; bases with no gene match: 9. Germline V lookup: CDR1 DFQATT, CDR2 SNEGSKA (reference sequence). The CDR3 runs 16 residues. CDR3 amino acids: CSARDLGTVTSYEQYF. The CDR3 DNA sequence: TGCAGTGCTAGAGACCTTGGGACAGTCACTTCCTACGAGCAGTACTTC.

This clonotype was seen more than once but under ten times. J is TRBJ2-7 and V is TRBV20-1; 11 bases fit TRBD2. V lost 4 bases and J lost 1; bases outside the gene matches: 3. CDR3 size: 14 residues. CDR1 is DFQATT and CDR2 is SNEGSKA in the germline V gene (reference sequence). The CDR3 DNA reads TGCAGTGCTAATAGCGGGAGGGCTTCCTACGAGCAGTACTTC. Its translation: CSANSGRASYEQYF.

As for this clonotype: This may arise from a read error, as a much more abundant clone is one base away. This sequence joins TRBV29-1 and TRBJ2-6, with 7 bases matching TRBD1. There are 17 residues in the CDR3. CDR1 and CDR2 from the germline V gene are SQVTM and ANQGSEA. The CDR3 loop reads CSVKEQGNLSGANVLTF. CDR3 nucleotides: TGCAGCGTTAAAGAACAGGGGAACCTCTCTGGGGCCAACGTCCTGACTTTC.

A few counts support this clonotype. This chain links TRBV7-2 with TRBJ1-2, with D tentatively TRBD1 (5 bases). The CDR3 is 14 residues long. Deletions cut 6 bases from V and 6 bases from J, with 17 bases between. CDR1 is SGHTA, CDR2 FQGNSA, per germline. CDR3: CASRIGGREDGYTF. DNA for the CDR3: TGTGCCAGCAGAATTGGGGGGAGGGAGGATGGCTACACCTTC.

This clonotype was seen a handful of times. V gene TRBV7-2 combines with J gene TRBJ1-5; D is unclear. CDR3 size: 16 residues. Germline CDR1 reads SGHTA; CDR2 reads FQGNSA. Deletions cut 5 bases from V and 2 bases from J, with 16 bases between. DNA for the CDR3: TGTGCCAGCAGCGGTACCCCCGGGCTGGGCAATCAGCCCCAGCATTTT. This encodes CASSGTPGLGNQPQHF.

The rearrangement uses TRBV7-2 and TRBJ2-1; TRBD2 aligns across 13 bases. The germline CDR1 and CDR2 sequences are SGHTA and FQGNSA. This CDR3 spans 19 amino acids. Trimming removed 1 base from V and 2 bases from J; junction bases left unmatched: 8. The CDR3 spells CASSLGRLAGGNAYNEQFF. The CDR3 DNA follows: TGTGCCAGCAGCTTAGGCCGACTAGCGGGAGGAAATGCCTACAATGAGCAGTTCTTC.

The V call is TRBV3-1, the J call TRBJ1-6; the D is unclear. V lost 1 base to trimming and J lost 12 bases, with 19 bases between them. The CDR3 has 16 amino acids. Germline V gene lookup returns CDR1 LGHDT and CDR2 YNNKEL (reference sequence). The CDR3 sequence: CASSQVRSPVLGPLHF. In DNA form, the CDR3 reads TGTGCCAGCAGCCAAGTTCGGTCGCCTGTTTTAGGACCCCTCCACTTT.

This clonotype was picked up a small number of times. This rearrangement joins TRBV28 to TRBJ2-1; D perhaps matches TRBD2 (5 bases). Trimming cost V 6 bases and J 0 bases, with 18 bases left between them. In germline, CDR1 is MDHEN, CDR2 SYDVKM. The CDR3 is 17 amino acids. In DNA, the CDR3 is TGTGCCAGCAGCTGGATGCTGGAGGCGGGCTCCTACAATGAGCAGTTCTTC. Translating gives CASSWMLEAGSYNEQFF.

The chain joins TRBV5-1 to TRBJ2-1; 11 bases map to TRBD2. This CDR3 is built from 15 residues. Trimming removed 3 bases from V and 13 bases from J; junction bases left unmatched: 12. Germline V gene lookup returns CDR1 SGHRS and CDR2 YFSETQ. The CDR3, as DNA: TGCGCCAGCAGCTCGCGGGGGACTAGCGGAGAGACCCAGTTCTTC. Translating it yields CASSSRGTSGETQFF.

V gene TRBV7-9 combines with J gene TRBJ2-3, with TRBD2 identical over 7 bases. From germline, CDR1 is SEHNR and CDR2 FQNEAQ (reference sequence). V shed 4 bases, J shed 2 bases, and the junction held 6 bases outside the gene matches. The CDR3 has 15 residues. CDR3 DNA sequence: TGTGCCAGCAGCTCTTGGGGAGGGCCCACAGATACGCAGTATTTT. Translated, it gives CASSSWGGPTDTQYF.

This sequence joins TRBV6-1 and TRBJ2-1, with no clear D. Germline CDR1 MNHNS, CDR2 SASEGT. The CDR3 sequence is 11 residues long. V gave up 3 bases and J gave up 8 bases, with 5 bases separating them. This CDR3 is CASSDWHEQFF. For the CDR3, the DNA is TGTGCCAGCAGTGATTGGCATGAGCAGTTCTTC.

This clonotype appeared a few times. The rearrangement links TRBV27 to TRBJ1-1; D remains unclear. Deletions cut 5 bases from V and 11 bases from J, with 21 bases between. CDR1 is MNHEY, CDR2 SMNVEV, per germline (reference sequence). CDR3 size: 14 residues. This CDR3 is CASSPGDRLRLAFF. In DNA, the CDR3 is TGTGCCAGCAGTCCGGGAGATCGGCTGCGGTTGGCTTTCTTT.

The chain joins TRBV28 to TRBJ2-1; TRBD1 might be the D (6 bases). CDR1 and CDR2 (germline): MDHEN, SYDVKM. The V and J ends lost 6 bases and 4 bases respectively, with 16 bases between them. The CDR3 has 15 residues. The chain's CDR3 is CASRNTGKVYNEQFF. The CDR3 nucleotides are TGTGCCAGCAGGAATACAGGGAAGGTATACAATGAGCAGTTCTTC.

Ten or more counts support this clonotype. This sequence joins TRBV20-1 and TRBJ2-4; a possible D gene is TRBD2 (5 bases). The V end was cut by 2 bases, the J end by 3 bases, with 14 bases between. Germline CDR1 and CDR2: DFQATT and SNEGSKA (reference sequence). This CDR3 has 15 residues. This chain's CDR3 is CSARSSTGDKNIQYF. CDR3 DNA: TGCAGTGCTAGATCAAGCACCGGGGACAAAAACATTCAGTACTTC.